This T cell receptor (beta chain) was found in a study of T cell changes during pregnancy in multiple sclerosis (dated by TCRdb to between 2018 and 2021). Turning to the overall study: The study looked at changes in the T cell repertoire across pregnancy in women with multiple sclerosis.

According to the germline V gene (reference sequence), CDR1 reads MNHEY and CDR2 reads SMNVEV. The CDR3 contains 14 residues, cysteine and phenylalanine counted. The CDR3 DNA has 42 bases and is translated from base 1. Deletion took 4 bases off V and 4 bases off J, with a span of 13 bases between the germline ends. Libraries were built with the immunoSEQ multiplex PCR assay. In TCRdb, the immuneACCESS table is reduced to in-frame sequences with V and J assigned. These tables do not hold every clone; where another copy was compared, an unresolved V gene accounts for under half, and the others remain unexplained. Across this sample there are 37,000 or so clones, with 88% seen only once. The ten largest clonotypes hold roughly 1.2% of the sample. This clone was observed a handful of times. Its antigen has not been determined. Per-nucleotide qualities are absent, and no much larger clonotype sits a single base away.

Sequenced here: CD4+ T cells from peripheral blood mononuclear cells, sampled before pregnancy. This sequence was found in a female donor with multiple sclerosis, enrolled in a pregnancy study. The chain is assembled from TRBV27 and TRBJ1-2; a confident D gene designation cannot be given. The CDR3 is CASSSSPFSYGYTF. The sequence in DNA is TGTGCCAGCAGTTCCTCCCCCTTCTCCTATGGCTACACCTTC.